The 3 T cell receptor beta chains below come from one sample, sequenced in a study of shared clonotypes between healthy human individuals. Sequencing used immunoSEQ multiplex PCR; TCRdb keeps in-frame clones, though not all of them. In the table there are a few million clones, just under 95% of which are singletons. Sequencing used naive CD4+ T cells from PBMCs. Subset in this sample: CD45RA+ positively selected. The receptors stem from a man aged 18-30 years in good health. Some clones in this sample may be carry-over from other donors' samples.

The V gene is TRBV4-3, the J gene TRBJ1-5, with a tentative D call TRBD1 (5 bases). The CDR3 has 15 amino acids. V dropped 0 bases and J dropped 4 bases, with 10 bases sitting between them. CDR1 LGHNA and CDR2 YSLEER come from the germline V gene. The CDR3, as DNA: TGCGCCAGCAGCCAAGAGATTGGGGCAAATCAGCCCCAGCATTTT. The encoded protein is CASSQEIGANQPQHF.

The gene calls are TRBV7-2 and TRBJ1-2, with a weak D call TRBD1 (6 bases). V lost 1 base and J 5 bases, leaving 14 bases between the germline ends. Germline V gene sequence: CDR1 SGHTA, CDR2 FQGNSA. This CDR3 spans 15 amino acids. The CDR3 DNA reads as TGTGCCAGCAGCTTAGATTACAGGGCGGGGTATGGCTACACCTTC. The encoded protein is CASSLDYRAGYGYTF.

The V gene is TRBV5-1, the J gene TRBJ2-7, with D tentatively TRBD1 or TRBD2 (5 bases each). The germline gives CDR1 SGHRS, CDR2 YFSETQ. This CDR3 is 14 amino acids long. Trimming cost V 4 bases and J 2 bases, with 13 bases left between them. CDR3 sequence reads: CASSGTLPPYEQYF. The CDR3 DNA follows: TGCGCCAGCAGCGGGACCTTGCCCCCCTACGAGCAGTACTTC.